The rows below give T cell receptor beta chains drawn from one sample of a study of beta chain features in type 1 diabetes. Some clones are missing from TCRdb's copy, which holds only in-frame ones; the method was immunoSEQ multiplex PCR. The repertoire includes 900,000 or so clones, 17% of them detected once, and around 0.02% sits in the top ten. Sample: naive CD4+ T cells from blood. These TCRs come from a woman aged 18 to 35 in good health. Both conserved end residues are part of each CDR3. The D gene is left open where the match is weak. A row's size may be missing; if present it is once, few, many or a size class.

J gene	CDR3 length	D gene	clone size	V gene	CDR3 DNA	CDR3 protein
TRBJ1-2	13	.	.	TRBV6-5	TGTGCCAGCAGCCCGACAGGAAACTATGGCTACACCTTC	CASSPTGNYGYTF
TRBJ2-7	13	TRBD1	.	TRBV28	TGTGCCAGCAGTTTGGACAGGGTTCACGAGCAGTACTTC	CASSLDRVHEQYF
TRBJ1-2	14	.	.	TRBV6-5	TGTGCCAGCACCCTTGGACAACTCCTCGGGGGCTACACCTTC	CASTLGQLLGGYTF
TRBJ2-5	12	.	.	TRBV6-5	TGTGCCAGCAGTACCTTGTATGAGACCCAGTACTTC	CASSTLYETQYF
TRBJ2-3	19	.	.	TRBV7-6	TGTGCCAGCAGCCCGTTTAAGGACTTTGGCGGGACAAGCACAGATACGCAGTATTTT	CASSPFKDFGGTSTDTQYF
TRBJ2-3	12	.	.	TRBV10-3	TGTGCCATCAGGGACTACTCAGATACGCAGTATTTT	CAIRDYSDTQYF
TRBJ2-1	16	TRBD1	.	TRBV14	TGTGCCAGCAGCCAAGGATTCCGGGACAGGGGCAATGAGCAGTTCTTC	CASSQGFRDRGNEQFF
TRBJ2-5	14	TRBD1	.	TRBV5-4	TGTGCCAGCAGCGTCGGACAGGGGCGAGAGACCCAGTACTTC	CASSVGQGRETQYF
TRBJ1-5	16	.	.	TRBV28	TGTGCCAGCAGTTTCGGAGGGATAATTAGCAATCAGCCCCAGCATTTT	CASSFGGIISNQPQHF
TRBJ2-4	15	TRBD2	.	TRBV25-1	TGTGCCAGCAGTGTAGCGGGGGAAGCCAAAAACATTCAGTACTTC	CASSVAGEAKNIQYF
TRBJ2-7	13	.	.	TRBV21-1	TGTGCCAGCAGCACGACTGAGGCCTACGAGCAGTACTTC	CASSTTEAYEQYF
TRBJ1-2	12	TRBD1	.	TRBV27	TGTGCCAGCAGATTCGACAGGGGTGGCTACACCTTC	CASRFDRGGYTF
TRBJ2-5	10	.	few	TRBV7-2	TGTGCCAGCAGCCAAGAGACCCAGTACTTC	CASSQETQYF
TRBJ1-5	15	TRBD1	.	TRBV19	TGTGCCAGTACCCCCACGGACAGGAGCAATCAGCCCCAGCATTTT	CASTPTDRSNQPQHF
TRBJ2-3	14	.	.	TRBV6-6	TGTGCCAGCAGTTACGACCGAACAGGCCATACGCAGTATTTT	CASSYDRTGHTQYF
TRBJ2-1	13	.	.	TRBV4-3	TGCGCCAGCAGCCAAGATACTAGCCTGGAGCAGTTCTTC	CASSQDTSLEQFF
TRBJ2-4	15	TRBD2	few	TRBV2	TGTGCCAGCAGTCTAAGAGCGGGAGACGGAAACATTCAGTACTTC	CASSLRAGDGNIQYF
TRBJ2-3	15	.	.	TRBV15	TGTGCCACCAGCAGAGCCCCGTTGGGGGCAGATACGCAGTATTTT	CATSRAPLGADTQYF
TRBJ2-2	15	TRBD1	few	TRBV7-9	TGTGCCAGCAGCGCGGGACAGGGGAACACCGGGGAGCTGTTTTTT	CASSAGQGNTGELFF
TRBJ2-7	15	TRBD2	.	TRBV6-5	TGTGCCAGCAGTTCCTATAGCGGGGGGAACTACGAGCAGTACTTC	CASSSYSGGNYEQYF
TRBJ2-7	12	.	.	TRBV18	TGTGCCAGCTCACCAAGCCACTACGAGCAGTACTTC	CASSPSHYEQYF
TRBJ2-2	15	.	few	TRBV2	TGTGCCAGCAGTGTCGGCAGAAGAAACACCGGGGAGCTGTTTTTT	CASSVGRRNTGELFF
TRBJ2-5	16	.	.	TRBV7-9	TGTGCCAGCAGCTTTTGGCGGAGGGGAGGAGGAGAGACCCAGTACTTC	CASSFWRRGGGETQYF
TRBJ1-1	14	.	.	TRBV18	TGTGCCAGCTCGGACCTCAGGGTTTACACTGAAGCTTTCTTT	CASSDLRVYTEAFF
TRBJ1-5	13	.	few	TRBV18	TGTGCCAGCTCACCACACACTAATCAGCCCCAGCATTTT	CASSPHTNQPQHF
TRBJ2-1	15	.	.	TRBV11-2	TGTGCCAGCAGAAAAATGGAACTTAGGTACAATGAGCAGTTCTTC	CASRKMELRYNEQFF
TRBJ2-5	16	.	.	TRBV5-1	TGCGCCAGCAGCCAGGGGTGGCAGCCAGCCCAAGAGACCCAGTACTTC	CASSQGWQPAQETQYF
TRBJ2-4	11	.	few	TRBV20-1	TGCAGTGCTGCCCCCGGAAACATTCAGTACTTC	CSAAPGNIQYF
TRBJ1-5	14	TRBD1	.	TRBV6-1	TGTGCCAGCAGAGGACAGGGTAGCGGTCAGCCCCAGCATTTT	CASRGQGSGQPQHF
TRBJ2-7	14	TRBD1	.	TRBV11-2	TGTGCCAGCAGCCCGGGACAGGAGCCTTACGAGCAGTACTTC	CASSPGQEPYEQYF
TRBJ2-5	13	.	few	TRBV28	TGTGCCAGCAGTTTTGGTGGCCAAGAGACCCAGTACTTC	CASSFGGQETQYF
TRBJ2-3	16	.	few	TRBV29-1	TGCAGCGTTGAGAGGCTAGCATCGACTAGCACAGATACGCAGTATTTT	CSVERLASTSTDTQYF
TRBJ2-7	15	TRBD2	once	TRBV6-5	TGTGCCAGCAGTTACTCCGGAGCGGGAGTCTACGAGCAGTACTTC	CASSYSGAGVYEQYF
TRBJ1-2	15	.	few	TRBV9	TGTGCCAGCAGCGGAGAGGGCAGGGACAACTATGGCTACACCTTC	CASSGEGRDNYGYTF
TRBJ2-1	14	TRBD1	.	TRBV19	TGTGCCAGTAGGGTCCGGGACAGGGTCAATGAGCAGTTCTTC	CASRVRDRVNEQFF
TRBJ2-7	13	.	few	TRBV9	TGTGCCAGCAGCCCCGCAGGGGCCTACGAGCAGTACTTC	CASSPAGAYEQYF
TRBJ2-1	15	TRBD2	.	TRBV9	TGTGCCAGCAGCCCGACCCGGGACTATTACAGTGAGCAGTTCTTC	CASSPTRDYYSEQFF
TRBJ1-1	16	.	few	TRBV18	TGTGCCAGCTCACCGAATACTGGGACGGATAACACTGAAGCTTTCTTT	CASSPNTGTDNTEAFF
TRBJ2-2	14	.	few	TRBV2	TGTGCCAGCAGTGGACTTCAGAACACCGGGGAGCTGTTTTTT	CASSGLQNTGELFF
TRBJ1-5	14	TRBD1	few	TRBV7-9	TGTGCCAGCAGCCCGACAGGGAACGGCCAGCCCCAGCATTTT	CASSPTGNGQPQHF
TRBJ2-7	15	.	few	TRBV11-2	TGTGCCAGCAGCTTAAGGGGCGACAGCCCCTACGAGCAGTACTTC	CASSLRGDSPYEQYF
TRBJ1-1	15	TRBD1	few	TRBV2	TGTGCCAGCAGTGTCATAGGGACAGTGAACACTGAAGCTTTCTTT	CASSVIGTVNTEAFF
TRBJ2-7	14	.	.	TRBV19	TGTGCCAGTAGTCCGATGATCAGCTCCTACGAGCAGTACTTC	CASSPMISSYEQYF
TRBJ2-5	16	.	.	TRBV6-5	TGTGCCAGCAGTTACGGCGGCAGCAAGACCCAAGAGACCCAGTACTTC	CASSYGGSKTQETQYF
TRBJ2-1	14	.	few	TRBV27	TGTGCCAGCTCCCCTTTCAGCTCCTACAATGAGCAGTTCTTC	CASSPFSSYNEQFF
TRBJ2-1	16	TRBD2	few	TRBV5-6	TGTGCCAGCAGCTGGAGGACTAGCGGGAGGCTAGGAGAGCAGTTCTTC	CASSWRTSGRLGEQFF